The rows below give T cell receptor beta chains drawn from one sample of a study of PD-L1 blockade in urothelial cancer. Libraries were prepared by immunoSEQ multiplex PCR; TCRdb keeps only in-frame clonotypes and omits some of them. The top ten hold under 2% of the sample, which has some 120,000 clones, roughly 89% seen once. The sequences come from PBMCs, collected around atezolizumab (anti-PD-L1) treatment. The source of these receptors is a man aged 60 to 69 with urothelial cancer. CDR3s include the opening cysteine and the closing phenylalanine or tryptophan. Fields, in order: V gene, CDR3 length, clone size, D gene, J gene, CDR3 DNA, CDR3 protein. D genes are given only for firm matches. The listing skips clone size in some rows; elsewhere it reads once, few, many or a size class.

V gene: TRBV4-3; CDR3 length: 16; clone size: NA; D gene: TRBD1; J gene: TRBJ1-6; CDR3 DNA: TGCGCCAGCAGCCAAAGCCTTGGCGGACAGGGTTCACCCCTCCACTTT; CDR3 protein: CASSQSLGGQGSPLHF
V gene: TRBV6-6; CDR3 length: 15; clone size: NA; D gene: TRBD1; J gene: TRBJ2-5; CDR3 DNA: TGTGCCAGCAGTTACACGGGACAGGGGACAGAGACCCAGTACTTC; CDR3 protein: CASSYTGQGTETQYF
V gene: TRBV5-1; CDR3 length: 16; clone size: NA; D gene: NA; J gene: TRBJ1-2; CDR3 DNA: TGCGCCAGCAGACTAACCGGGACCCCTCAGGGGTATGGCTACACCTTC; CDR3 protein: CASRLTGTPQGYGYTF
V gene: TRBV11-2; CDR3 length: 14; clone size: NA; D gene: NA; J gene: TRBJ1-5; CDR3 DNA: TGTGCCAGCAGCTCTCAACGGGGTGCGGGGCCCCAGCATTTT; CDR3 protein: CASSSQRGAGPQHF
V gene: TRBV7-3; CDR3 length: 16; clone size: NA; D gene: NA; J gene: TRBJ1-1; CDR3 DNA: TGTGCCAGCAGCTTAAGGCCCGCCCCTTTAATCACTGAAGCTTTCTTT; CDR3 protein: CASSLRPAPLITEAFF
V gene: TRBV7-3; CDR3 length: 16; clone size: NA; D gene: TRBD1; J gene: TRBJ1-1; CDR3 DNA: TGTGCCAGCAGCTTAGGCCCCCGGACAGGCGGTACTGAAGCTTTCTTT; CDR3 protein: CASSLGPRTGGTEAFF
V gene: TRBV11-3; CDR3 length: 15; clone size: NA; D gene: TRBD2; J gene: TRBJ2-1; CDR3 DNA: TGTGCCAGCAGCTGGACTAGCGGGGGGAACAATGAGCAGTTCTTC; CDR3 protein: CASSWTSGGNNEQFF
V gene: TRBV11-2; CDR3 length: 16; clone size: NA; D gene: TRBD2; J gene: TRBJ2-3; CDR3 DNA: TGTGCCAGCAGGGAACTAGCGGGCGCTAGCACAGATACGCAGTATTTT; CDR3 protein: CASRELAGASTDTQYF
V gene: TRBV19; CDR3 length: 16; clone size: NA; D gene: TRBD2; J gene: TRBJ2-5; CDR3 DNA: TGTGCCAGTAGTCCGGCTAGCGGGCGAAAATGGGAGACCCAGTACTTC; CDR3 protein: CASSPASGRKWETQYF
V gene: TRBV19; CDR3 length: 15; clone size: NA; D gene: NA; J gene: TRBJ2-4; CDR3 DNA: TGTGCCAGTAGTGACAGGCCCCTAGCCAAAAACATTCAGTACTTC; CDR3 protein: CASSDRPLAKNIQYF
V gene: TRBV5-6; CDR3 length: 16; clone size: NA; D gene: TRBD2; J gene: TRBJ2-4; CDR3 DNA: TGTGCCAGCAGCCCGTTTGCGGGGGGGTTAAAAAACATTCAGTACTTC; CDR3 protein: CASSPFAGGLKNIQYF
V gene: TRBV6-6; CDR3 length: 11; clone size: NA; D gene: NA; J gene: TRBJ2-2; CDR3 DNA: TGTGCGGGACTTAAGGCCGGGGAGCTGTTTTTT; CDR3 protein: CAGLKAGELFF
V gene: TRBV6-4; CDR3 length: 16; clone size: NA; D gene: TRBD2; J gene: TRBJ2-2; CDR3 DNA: TGTGCCAGCCGAGCTACTAGCGGGGGGGCTCCCGGGGAGCTGTTTTTT; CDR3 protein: CASRATSGGAPGELFF
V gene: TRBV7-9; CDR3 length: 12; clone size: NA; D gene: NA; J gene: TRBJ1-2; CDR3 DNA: TGTGCCAGCAGCTCGCAGGGCTATGGCTACACCTTC; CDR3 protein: CASSSQGYGYTF
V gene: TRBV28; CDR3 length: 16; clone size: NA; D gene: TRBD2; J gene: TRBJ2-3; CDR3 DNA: TGTGCCAGCAGTCCCCGGGAGGGTAGGGAGGCAGATACGCAGTATTTT; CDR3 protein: CASSPREGREADTQYF
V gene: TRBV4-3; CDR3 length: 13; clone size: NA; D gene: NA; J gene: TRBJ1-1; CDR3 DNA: TGCGCCAGCAGCCAAGACCCAGGGTTACAAGCTTTCTTT; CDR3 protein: CASSQDPGLQAFF
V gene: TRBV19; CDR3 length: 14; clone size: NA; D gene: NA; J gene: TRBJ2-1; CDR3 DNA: TGTGCCAGTAGTATATACTTGGAGGTGAATGAGCAGTTCTTC; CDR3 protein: CASSIYLEVNEQFF
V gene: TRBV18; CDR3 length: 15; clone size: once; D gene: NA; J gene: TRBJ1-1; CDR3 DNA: TGTGCCAGCTCACCACCGACCGGAGCCGACACTGAAGCTTTCTTT; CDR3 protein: CASSPPTGADTEAFF
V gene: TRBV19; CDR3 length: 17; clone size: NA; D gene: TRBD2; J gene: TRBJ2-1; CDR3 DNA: TGTGCCAGTAGTTACATACTAGCGGGAGGACTCTACAATGAGCAGTTCTTC; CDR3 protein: CASSYILAGGLYNEQFF
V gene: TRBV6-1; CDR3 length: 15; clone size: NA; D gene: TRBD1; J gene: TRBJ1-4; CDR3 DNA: TGTGCCAGCAGTCTCGACAGGGCAGTTAATGAAAAACTGTTTTTT; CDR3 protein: CASSLDRAVNEKLFF
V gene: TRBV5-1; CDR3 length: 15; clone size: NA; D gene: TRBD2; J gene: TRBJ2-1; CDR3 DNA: TGCGCCAGCAGCTTGGGGGAGGGTTCCTACAATGAGCAGTTCTTC; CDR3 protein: CASSLGEGSYNEQFF
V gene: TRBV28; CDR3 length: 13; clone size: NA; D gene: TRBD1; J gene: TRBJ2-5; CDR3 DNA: TGTGCCAGCAGATCAGGGGGCCAAGAGACCCAGTACTTC; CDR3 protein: CASRSGGQETQYF
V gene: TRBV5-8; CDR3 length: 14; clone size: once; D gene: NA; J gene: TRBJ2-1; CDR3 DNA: TGTGCCAGCAGCCACCTAGCTTACGGGGATGAGCAGTTCTTC; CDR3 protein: CASSHLAYGDEQFF
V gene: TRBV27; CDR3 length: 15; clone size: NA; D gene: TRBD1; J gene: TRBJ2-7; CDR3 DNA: TGTGCCAGCAGTTTCTCCGGGACAGGGAGTTACGAGCAGTACTTC; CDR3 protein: CASSFSGTGSYEQYF
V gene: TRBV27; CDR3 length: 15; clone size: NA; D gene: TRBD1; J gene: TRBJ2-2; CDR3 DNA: TGTGCCAGCACCCCCGGGACAGGGTACACCGGGGAGCTGTTTTTT; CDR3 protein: CASTPGTGYTGELFF
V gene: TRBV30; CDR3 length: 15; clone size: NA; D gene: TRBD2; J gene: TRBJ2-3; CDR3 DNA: TGTGCCTGGAGTCCCGGCGGGAGATACGAAGATACGCAGTATTTT; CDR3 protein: CAWSPGGRYEDTQYF
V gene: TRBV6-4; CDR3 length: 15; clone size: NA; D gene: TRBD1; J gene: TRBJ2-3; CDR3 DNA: TGTGCCAGCAGTGACGGGGGACAGGGGTCAAATACGCAGTATTTT; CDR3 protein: CASSDGGQGSNTQYF
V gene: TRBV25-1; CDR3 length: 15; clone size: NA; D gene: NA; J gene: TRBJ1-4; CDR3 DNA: TGTGCCAGCAGTGAATATCGGGCAGGGCAAGAAAAACTGTTTTTT; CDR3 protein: CASSEYRAGQEKLFF
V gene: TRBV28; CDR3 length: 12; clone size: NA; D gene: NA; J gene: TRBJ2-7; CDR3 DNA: TGTGCCAGCAGTGTAGGGGTCCACGAGCAGTACTTC; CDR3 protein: CASSVGVHEQYF
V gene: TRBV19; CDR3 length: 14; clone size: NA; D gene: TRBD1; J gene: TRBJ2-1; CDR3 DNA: TGTGCCAGTACCACGACAGGGTTCTACAATGAGCAGTTCTTC; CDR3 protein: CASTTTGFYNEQFF
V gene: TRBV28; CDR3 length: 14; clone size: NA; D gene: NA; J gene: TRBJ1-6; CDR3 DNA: TGTGCCAGCACTTCAGGAGGGTTTGATTCACCCCTCCACTTT; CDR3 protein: CASTSGGFDSPLHF
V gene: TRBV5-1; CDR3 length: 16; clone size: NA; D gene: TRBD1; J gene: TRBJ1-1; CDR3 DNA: TGCGCCAGCAGCTTGAGAGGGGACAGCTTGAACACTGAAGCTTTCTTT; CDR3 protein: CASSLRGDSLNTEAFF
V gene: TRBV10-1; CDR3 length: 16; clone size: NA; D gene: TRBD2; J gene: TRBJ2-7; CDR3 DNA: TGCGCCAGCAGTGAGTCTAGCGGGACTAGCGGGAGCGAGCAGTACTTC; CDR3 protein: CASSESSGTSGSEQYF
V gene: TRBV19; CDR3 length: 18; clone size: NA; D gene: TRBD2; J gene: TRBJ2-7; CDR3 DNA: TGTGCCAGTAGTATTTCAGGACTAGCGGGAGGGCTTTCCTACGAGCAGTACTTC; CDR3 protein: CASSISGLAGGLSYEQYF
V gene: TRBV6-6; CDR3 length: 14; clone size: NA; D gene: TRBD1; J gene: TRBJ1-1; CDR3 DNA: TGTGCCAGCAGCCCCCGGGACAGCCACACTGAAGCTTTCTTT; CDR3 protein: CASSPRDSHTEAFF
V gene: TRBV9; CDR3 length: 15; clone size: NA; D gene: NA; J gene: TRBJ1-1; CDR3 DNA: TGTGCCAGCAGCGTTCAGGTGGGGGGGGCCACTGAAGCTTTCTTT; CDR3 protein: CASSVQVGGATEAFF
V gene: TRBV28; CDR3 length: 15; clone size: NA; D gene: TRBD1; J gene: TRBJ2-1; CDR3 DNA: TGTGCCAGCCTTAGAGCCGGGACAGGGTACAATGAGCAGTTCTTC; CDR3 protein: CASLRAGTGYNEQFF
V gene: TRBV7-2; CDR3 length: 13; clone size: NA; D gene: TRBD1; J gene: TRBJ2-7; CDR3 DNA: TGTGCCAGCAGCATGACAGGGCCCTACGAGCAGTACTTC; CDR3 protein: CASSMTGPYEQYF
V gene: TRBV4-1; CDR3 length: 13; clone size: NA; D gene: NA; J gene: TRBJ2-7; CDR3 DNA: TGCGCCAGCAGCCCGGAGGGGGGGTTCGAGCAGTACTTC; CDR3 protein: CASSPEGGFEQYF
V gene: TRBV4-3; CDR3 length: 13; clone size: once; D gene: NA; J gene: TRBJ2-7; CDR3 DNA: TGCGCCAGCAGCCAAGAACGGGGGACCGAGCAGTACTTC; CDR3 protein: CASSQERGTEQYF
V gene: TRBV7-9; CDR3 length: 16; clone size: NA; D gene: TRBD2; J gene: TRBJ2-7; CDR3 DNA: TGTGCCAGCAGCCCCCAGGCAGCGGGAGGACCCTACGAGCAGTACTTC; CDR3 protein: CASSPQAAGGPYEQYF
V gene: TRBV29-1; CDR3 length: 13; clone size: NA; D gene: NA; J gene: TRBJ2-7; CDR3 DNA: TGCAGCGTTGAGGGGGACATGCTCTACGAGCAGTACTTC; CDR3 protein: CSVEGDMLYEQYF